This passage covers 27 T cell receptor beta chains from one sample sequenced in a study of PD-L1 blockade in urothelial cancer. Sequencing was performed with immunoSEQ multiplex PCR; in TCRdb, only in-frame clones are kept and a portion is missing. The sample lists 100,000 or so clones, about 85% occurring once. The sample consisted of PBMCs, taken around atezolizumab (anti-PD-L1) treatment. These receptor sequences come from a man aged 50 to 60 with urothelial cancer.

The rearrangement uses TRBV6-1 and TRBJ1-5; no clear D. V was clipped by 6 bases and J by 6 bases, with 12 bases between them. The CDR3 loop spans 13 amino acids. Germline CDR1 is MNHNS and CDR2 is SASEGT. CDR3 protein: CASSELSVQPQHF. The CDR3 coding sequence is TGTGCCAGCAGCGAGCTGAGTGTTCAGCCCCAGCATTTT.

The J gene is TRBJ2-3, the V gene TRBV30; D perhaps matches TRBD2 (5 bases). The CDR3 totals 15 residues. Germline CDR1 GTSNPN, CDR2 SVGIG (reference sequence). V shed 0 bases and J shed 3 bases, with 13 bases lying between them. In DNA, the CDR3 is TGTGCCTGGAGTGTTTCGCGGGCCGGAACAGATACGCAGTATTTT. Residues: CAWSVSRAGTDTQYF.

The gene calls are TRBV9 and TRBJ2-5; 8 bases fit TRBD1. J gave up 5 bases and V 0 bases, and 3 bases lay outside the gene matches. The CDR3 has 14 amino acids. Germline lookup yields CDR1 SGDLS and CDR2 YYNGEE. The CDR3 coding sequence is TGTGCCAGCAGCGTAGACAGGGGGTGGGAGACCCAGTACTTC. Translated: CASSVDRGWETQYF.

This clone has just a few counts. V usage is TRBV5-4 and J usage is TRBJ2-3; D not resolved. With 6 bases removed from V and 9 bases from J, the gap between germline ends came to 20 bases. This CDR3 contains 14 residues. Germline-derived CDR1 and CDR2 are SGHNT and YYREEE (reference sequence). Here the CDR3 reads CASKESLYGETQYF. The CDR3 DNA reads as TGTGCCAGCAAGGAAAGTCTTTACGGAGAGACGCAGTATTTT.

The genes are TRBV20-1 and TRBJ2-7; D possibly corresponds to TRBD1 (6 bases). V lost 5 bases, J lost 6 bases, and 11 bases lay in between. Germline CDR1 DFQATT, CDR2 SNEGSKA (reference sequence). The CDR3 is made up of 11 amino acids. The CDR3 loop is CSAYRVREQYF. CDR3 DNA sequence: TGCAGTGCTTACAGGGTTCGCGAGCAGTACTTC.

This clone appeared once. V gene TRBV7-2 combines with J gene TRBJ2-1; 7 nucleotides match TRBD2. CDR3 length: 15 amino acids. The J segment lost 0 bases and the V segment lost 5 bases, leaving 4 bases of the junction unmatched. Germline V lookup: CDR1 SGHTA, CDR2 FQGNSA. DNA for the CDR3: TGTGCCAGCAGCCCTGGGGGGGGCTCCTACAATGAGCAGTTCTTC. Amino acids: CASSPGGGSYNEQFF.

The V and J genes are TRBV4-2 and TRBJ1-6, with D possibly matching TRBD1 (5 bases). CDR3 length equals 16 residues. V shed 0 bases and J shed 10 bases, with 16 bases lying between them. Per the germline V gene, CDR1 is LGHNA and CDR2 is YNFKEQ. The DNA for the CDR3 is TGTGCCAGCAGCCAAGATCGGGGGTGGAAGGACTCACCCCTCCACTTT. Translation: CASSQDRGWKDSPLHF.

V usage is TRBV6-1 and J usage is TRBJ1-1, with D perhaps matching TRBD1 (6 bases). Germline-derived CDR1 and CDR2 are MNHNS and SASEGT. Trimming pared 8 bases from V and 6 bases from J, leaving 10 bases between. CDR3 length equals 11 residues. The CDR3 here is CASPRGSEAFF. CDR3 coding DNA: TGTGCCAGCCCTAGGGGGTCTGAAGCTTTCTTT.

J is TRBJ1-1 and V is TRBV21-1. TRBV21-1 is a listed pseudogene. This CDR3 is 11 amino acids long. CDR3 nucleotides: TGTGCCAGCACACTCGGCACTGAAGCTTTCTTT. Its protein is CASTLGTEAFF.

The rearrangement joins TRBV5-1 to TRBJ2-1; 9 bases fit TRBD2. The CDR3 loop spans 11 amino acids. Germline lookup yields CDR1 SGHRS and CDR2 YFSETQ. J lost 15 bases, V lost 5 bases, and 6 bases had no gene match. CDR3 coding DNA: TGCGCCAGCAGATCGACTAGCGGTCGGTTCTTC. Protein product: CASRSTSGRFF.

The chain carries TRBV7-9 and TRBJ1-3; D not resolved. Germline lookup yields CDR1 SEHNR and CDR2 FQNEAQ (reference sequence). Trimming shortened V by 2 bases and J by 0 bases, and 11 bases separated the two germline ends. The CDR3 spans 16 residues. Here the CDR3 reads CASSLIGDLSGNTIYF. The CDR3 DNA reads as TGTGCCAGCAGCTTAATAGGAGATCTCTCTGGAAACACCATATATTTT.

This clone was detected only once. The chain carries TRBV6-1 and TRBJ1-1, with a tentative D call TRBD1 (6 bases). With 7 bases removed from V and 1 base from J, the gap between germline ends came to 16 bases. The CDR3 covers 15 residues. The germline V gene has CDR1 MNHNS and CDR2 SASEGT. CDR3 sequence (DNA): TGTGCCAGCAAAACAGGGATAGATACGAACACTGAAGCTTTCTTT. This encodes CASKTGIDTNTEAFF.

This clone was detected only a few times. The rearrangement uses TRBV5-1 and TRBJ1-5, with a possible D match to TRBD1 (6 bases). V dropped 0 bases and J dropped 7 bases, with 8 bases sitting between them. The CDR3 runs to 13 residues. Germline V gene lookup returns CDR1 SGHRS and CDR2 YFSETQ. CDR3 DNA: TGCGCCAGCAGCTTGGGGACAGAGCAGCCCCAGCATTTT. It encodes CASSLGTEQPQHF.

This clone has just a few counts. The J gene is TRBJ2-1, the V gene TRBV30; TRBD1 aligns across 9 bases. CDR3 length: 14 amino acids. V lost 7 bases and J lost 3; bases outside the gene matches: 7. The V gene's germline CDR1 is GTSNPN and CDR2 SVGIG (reference sequence). As DNA, the CDR3 is TGTGCCTCTACCATGGACAGGGGCTACAATGAGCAGTTCTTC. This encodes CASTMDRGYNEQFF.

The chain recombines TRBV9 with TRBJ2-7; 11 bases are a match to TRBD1. CDR3 length equals 15 residues. V was clipped by 4 bases and J by 2 bases; unmatched bases: 5. Per germline, CDR1 SGDLS and CDR2 YYNGEE. CDR3: CASSRGTGGPYEQYF. Written as DNA, the CDR3 is TGTGCCAGCAGCAGGGGGACAGGGGGACCCTACGAGCAGTACTTC.

The chain joins TRBV28 to TRBJ2-3; TRBD1 matches at 9 bases. Trimming cost V 7 bases and J 6 bases; bases outside gene matches: 8. CDR3 size: 14 residues. Germline V lookup: CDR1 MDHEN, CDR2 SYDVKM. CDR3 in DNA: TGTGCCAGCACACAGGGGGCGTGGGGTGATACGCAGTATTTT. Its protein product is CASTQGAWGDTQYF. The variable domain in full, with the rest retrieved from reference TRBV28 and TRBJ2-3, is DVKVTQSSRYLVKRTGEKVFLECVQDMDHENMFWYRQDPGLGLRLIYFSYDVKMKEKGDIPEGYSVSREKKERFSLILESASTNQTSMYLCASTQGAWGDTQYFGPGTRLTVL.

This rearrangement joins TRBV2 to TRBJ1-2; 7 bases are shared with TRBD1. Per germline, CDR1 SNHLY and CDR2 FYNNEI. V dropped 7 bases and J dropped 0; count of bases not matched to a gene: 11. This CDR3 comprises 16 residues. DNA for the CDR3: TGTGCCAGCACGGCGGGACAGACGTTAGCTAACTATGGCTACACCTTC. Translating gives CASTAGQTLANYGYTF.

This clone has just one count. V gene TRBV30 combines with J gene TRBJ1-5, with TRBD1 as a possible D gene (5 bases). Deletions cut 3 bases from V and 5 bases from J, with 11 bases between. This CDR3 has 13 residues. The germline V gene encodes CDR1 GTSNPN and CDR2 SVGIG (reference sequence). CDR3 coding DNA: TGTGCCTGGAGCAGACAGTACTATCAGCCCCAGCATTTT. It codes for CAWSRQYYQPQHF. Drawing the rest from reference TRBV30 and TRBJ1-5, the complete variable domain is SQTIHQWPATLVQPVGSPLSLECTVEGTSNPNLYWYRQAAGRGLQLLFYSVGIGQISSEVPQNLSASRPQDRQFILSSKKLLLSDSGFYLCAWSRQYYQPQHFGDGTRLSIL.

The genes are TRBV28 and TRBJ2-1; D not resolved. V gave up 3 bases and J gave up 10 bases, with 10 bases separating them. The V gene's germline CDR1 is MDHEN and CDR2 SYDVKM. The CDR3 is 12 residues long. The CDR3 sequence: CASSFLGREQFF. The CDR3, as DNA: TGTGCCAGCAGTTTTCTGGGCAGGGAGCAGTTCTTC.

This CDR3 is CASRPGLAYNEQFF. The CDR3 region has the DNA TGTGCCAGCAGGCCGGGACTAGCTTACAATGAGCAGTTCTTC. V usage is TRBV6-5 and J usage is TRBJ2-1, with 9 bases lining up with TRBD2. In germline, CDR1 is MNHEY, CDR2 SVGAGI. V lost 6 bases to trimming and J lost 4 bases; unmatched junction nucleotides: 4. This CDR3 has 14 amino acids.

V usage is TRBV4-1 and J usage is TRBJ2-1; 9 nucleotides match TRBD2. Losses at the gene ends were 0 bases for V and 10 bases for J; bases not matched to a gene: 13. The CDR3 extends over 17 amino acids. The germline V gene has CDR1 MGHRA and CDR2 YSYEKL. The CDR3 DNA reads TGCGCCAGCAGCCAAGATACCATCCTAGCGGGATACTTCGAGCAGTTCTTC. Its translation: CASSQDTILAGYFEQFF.

The rearrangement joins TRBV19 to TRBJ2-3, with a tentative D call TRBD2 (6 bases). The V and J ends lost 5 bases and 7 bases respectively, with 13 bases between them. CDR1 LNHDA and CDR2 SQIVND come from the germline V gene (reference sequence). This CDR3 contains 13 residues. The CDR3 reads CASSPDYPNTQYF. Here the CDR3 DNA reads TGTGCCAGTAGTCCGGACTACCCCAATACGCAGTATTTT.

The DNA of the CDR3 is TGTGCCAGCAGCTTTAACAGGAACACTGAAGCTTTCTTT. It is translated as CASSFNRNTEAFF. V is TRBV7-2 and J is TRBJ1-1; D is unclear. Germline V CDR1 and CDR2: SGHTA, FQGNSA. V was pared by 3 bases and J by 1 base, with 6 bases between. The CDR3 consists of 13 residues.

The chain recombines TRBV6-6 with TRBJ2-7, with 8 nucleotides matching TRBD2. The length of the CDR3 is 13 residues. Germline CDR1 is MNHNY and CDR2 is SVGAGI (reference sequence). Trimming cost V 6 bases and J 6 bases; bases outside gene matches: 7. CDR3 in amino acids: CASSSTGRGEQYF. In DNA, the CDR3 is TGTGCCAGCAGCTCAACCGGGAGGGGCGAGCAGTACTTC.

This clone was found many times. The chain carries TRBV6-6 and TRBJ2-7, with 7 bases lining up with TRBD2. V lost 2 bases, J lost 5 bases, and 9 bases stayed unmatched. This CDR3 has 15 amino acids. The germline V gene has CDR1 MNHNY and CDR2 SVGAGI (reference sequence). The chain's CDR3 is CASSYGGRGRNEQYF. CDR3 coding DNA: TGTGCCAGCAGTTACGGGGGGAGGGGCCGCAACGAGCAGTACTTC.

The chain carries TRBV5-6 and TRBJ1-2, with TRBD1 identical over 11 bases. V dropped 2 bases and J dropped 2; count of bases not matched to a gene: 2. CDR1 and CDR2 from the germline V gene are SGHDT and YYEEEE. The CDR3 covers 15 residues. The CDR3: CASSFGTGGNYGYTF. The CDR3 DNA sequence: TGTGCCAGCAGCTTTGGGACAGGGGGAAACTATGGCTACACCTTC. Full variable domain (outside the CDR3, taken from reference TRBV5-6 and TRBJ1-2): DAGVTQSPTHLIKTRGQQVTLRCSPKSGHDTVSWYQQALGQGPQFIFQYYEEEERQRGNFPDRFSGHQFPNYSSELNVNALLLGDSALYLCASSFGTGGNYGYTFGSGTRLTVV.

This rearrangement joins TRBV28 to TRBJ2-3, with D tentatively TRBD2 (6 bases). V lost 6 bases and J lost 0, with 13 bases in between. CDR3 length: 15 residues. The V gene's germline CDR1 is MDHEN and CDR2 SYDVKM. CDR3 sequence: CASSRIAVSTDTQYF. The CDR3 DNA reads TGTGCCAGCAGCCGGATAGCGGTCAGCACAGATACGCAGTATTTT. The full variable domain, in which reference TRBV28 and TRBJ2-3 provide the parts outside the CDR3, is DVKVTQSSRYLVKRTGEKVFLECVQDMDHENMFWYRQDPGLGLRLIYFSYDVKMKEKGDIPEGYSVSREKKERFSLILESASTNQTSMYLCASSRIAVSTDTQYFGPGTRLTVL.